This TCR beta chain is drawn from a study of T cell responses to AZD1222 COVID-19 vaccine. Generated by immunoSEQ multiplex PCR, the TCRdb table keeps only in-frame clones and is missing some. The sample carries roughly 180,000 clones, roughly 94% recorded once. The CDR3 loop spans 14 amino acids. V was cut by 0 bases and J by 1 base, with 5 bases left in between. The V gene's germline CDR1 is MNHEY and CDR2 SVGEGT. The clonotype comes from an adult who received the AZD1222 COVID-19 vaccine. The sequencing used peripheral blood, collected 28 days after the second AZD1222 dose. The chain has TRBV6-2 or TRBV6-3 and TRBJ2-3; D not resolved. The CDR3 spells CASSYSQGTDTQYF. CDR3 nucleotides: TGTGCCAGCAGTTACTCGCAGGGCACAGATACGCAGTATTTT.